This T cell receptor (beta chain) was captured by sequencing in a study of metastatic and nonmetastatic thyroid tumors. The wider study: Peripheral blood and tumor or nodule samples from malignant and benign thyroid patients were compared.

Findings and limits, study-wide: Malignant thyroid tumors reportedly exceeded benign nodules significantly in TCR beta diversity, with the difference appearing in blood and tumor.

Every patient underwent thyroid surgery untreated. As processed by the authors: What underpinned the distant-metastasis classifier for papillary thyroid cancer was the set of CDR3 differences across clinicopathological groups. TCRdb re-clonotyped the PCR reads via MiXCR. In this record, the V and J calls reflect TCRdb's handling and not the investigators' own analysis. The sample contains approximately 16,000 clones, roughly an eighth of which appear only once. On this clone itself: Its matching antigen is unknown. Germline is not matched at one junction end, which may reflect a read error.

Germline lookup yields CDR1 SSHAT and CDR2 FNYEAQ (reference sequence). CDR3 length: 14 amino acids. V is TRBV7-7 and J is TRBJ2-2, with D hard to call. Input material: tumor tissue. This clonotype was sampled from a female donor with papillary thyroid cancer or a benign thyroid nodule (not recorded which). Some clones in this sample may be carry-over from other donors' samples. CDR3 nucleotides: TGTGCTAGCAGCCCGTACAAGAACACCGGGGAGCTGTTTTTT. Protein: CASSPYKNTGELFF.